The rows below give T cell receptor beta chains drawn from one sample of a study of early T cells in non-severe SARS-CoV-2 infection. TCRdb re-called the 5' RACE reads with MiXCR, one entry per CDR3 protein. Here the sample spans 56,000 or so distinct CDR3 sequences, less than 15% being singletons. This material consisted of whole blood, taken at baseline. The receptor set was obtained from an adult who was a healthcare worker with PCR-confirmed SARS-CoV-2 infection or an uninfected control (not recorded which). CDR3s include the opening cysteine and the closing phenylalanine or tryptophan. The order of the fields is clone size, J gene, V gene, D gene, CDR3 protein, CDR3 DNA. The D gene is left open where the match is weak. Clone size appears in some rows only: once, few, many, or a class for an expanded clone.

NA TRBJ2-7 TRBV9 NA CASSPEGRGDSQYF TGTGCCAGCAGCCCAGAGGGTAGGGGAGATAGTCAGTACTTC
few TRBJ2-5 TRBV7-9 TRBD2 CASSSLAGGQETQYF TGTGCCAGCAGCTCACTAGCGGGCGGCCAAGAGACCCAGTACTTC
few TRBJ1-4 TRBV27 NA CASSLMLGGLNEKLFF TGTGCCAGCAGTTTAATGTTAGGCGGACTTAATGAAAAACTGTTTTTT
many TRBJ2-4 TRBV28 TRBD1 CASGGDSKNIQYF TGTGCCAGCGGTGGGGACAGTAAAAACATTCAGTACTTC
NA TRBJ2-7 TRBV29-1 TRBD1 CSGTGTGVSREQYF TGCAGCGGCACCGGGACAGGGGTTTCTAGGGAGCAGTACTTC
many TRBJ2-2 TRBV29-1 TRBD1 CSVQGTGDTGELFF TGCAGCGTTCAGGGGACAGGGGACACCGGGGAGCTGTTTTTT
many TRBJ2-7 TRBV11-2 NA CASSPLERRGPYEQYF TGTGCCAGCAGCCCCCTCGAACGCCGGGGACCCTACGAGCAGTACTTC
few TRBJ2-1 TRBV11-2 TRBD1 CASSNSKTGRNEQFF TGTGCCAGCAGTAATTCTAAGACAGGGCGGAATGAGCAGTTCTTC
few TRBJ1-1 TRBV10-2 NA CATRQLNTEAFF TGCGCCACGCGACAGCTGAACACTGAAGCTTTCTTT
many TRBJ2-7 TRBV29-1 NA CSVEGQGYEQYF TGCAGCGTTGAAGGCCAGGGCTACGAGCAGTACTTC
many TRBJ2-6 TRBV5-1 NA CASRTGLSGANVLTF TGCGCCAGCAGAACAGGGCTGTCTGGGGCCAACGTCCTGACTTTC
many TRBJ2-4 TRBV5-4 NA CASSLAGWSLTNIQYF TGTGCCAGCAGCTTGGCCGGTTGGAGCCTCACGAACATTCAGTACTTC
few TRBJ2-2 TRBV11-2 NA CASSLRGNPYSAGELFF TGTGCCAGCAGCTTACGGGGGAACCCATATTCGGCCGGGGAGCTGTTTTTT
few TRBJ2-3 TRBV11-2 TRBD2 CASSLVDVIWRGASDTQYF TGTGCCAGCAGCTTAGTGGATGTTATTTGGCGGGGGGCTTCAGATACGCAGTATTTT
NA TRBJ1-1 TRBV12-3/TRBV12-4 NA CASTKNTEAFF TGTGCCAGCACCAAGAACACTGAAGCTTTCTTT
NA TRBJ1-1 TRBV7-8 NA CASSLAAGTPEAFF TGTGCCAGCAGCTTAGCGGCGGGAACGCCTGAAGCTTTCTTT